The rows below give T cell receptor beta chains drawn from one sample of a study of glioma-infiltrating T cells. MiXCR, run by TCRdb on the multiplex PCR reads, gives a single entry per CDR3 protein. The profile covers 150,000 or so distinct CDR3 sequences, with 39% appearing a single time and about a fifth taken by the ten largest. The sample comprised glioma tissue, nonneoplastic brain tissue, or PBMCs (not recorded which). The source of these receptors is a human donor with low-grade glioma or glioblastoma, undergoing nonglioma brain surgery, or in good health (not recorded which). Each CDR3 is given with its conserved first and last residue. A D gene is named only where the DNA matches it firmly. Only some rows state a clone size, as once, few, many or a class for expanded clones.

V: TRBV6-1
J: TRBJ2-7
size: few
D: .
DNA: TGTGCCAGCAGTTATGGGCCTACGCGGGACTACGAGCAGTACTTC
CDR3: CASSYGPTRDYEQYF

V: TRBV27
J: TRBJ1-2
size: few
D: TRBD1
DNA: TGTGCCAGCAGCCAGACAGGGGCCTATGGCTACACCTTC
CDR3: CASSQTGAYGYTF

V: TRBV6-6
J: TRBJ2-3
size: .
D: .
DNA: TGTGCCAGCAGTAACAGAATAGGACCCACAGATACGCAGTATTTT
CDR3: CASSNRIGPTDTQYF

V: TRBV6-1
J: TRBJ1-6
size: many
D: .
DNA: TGTGCCATCGGAGGGGGGGGAAGAAGTTCACCCCTCCACTTT
CDR3: CAIGGGGRSSPLHF

V: TRBV7-2
J: TRBJ2-3
size: few
D: .
DNA: TGTGCCAGCAGCTTAGAGGGGATAGATACGCAGTATTTT
CDR3: CASSLEGIDTQYF

V: TRBV4-2
J: TRBJ1-1
size: .
D: TRBD1
DNA: TGTGCCAGCAGCCAAGATACAGGACAGGGGATTGGCACTGAAGCTTTCTTT
CDR3: CASSQDTGQGIGTEAFF

V: TRBV20-1
J: TRBJ2-7
size: few
D: .
DNA: TGCAGTGCTAGATCAAGGACGGACTACGAGCAGTACTTC
CDR3: CSARSRTDYEQYF

V: TRBV24-1
J: TRBJ1-5
size: .
D: .
DNA: TGTGCCACCAGTGCAGGGGGCAATCAGCCCCAGCATTTT
CDR3: CATSAGGNQPQHF

V: TRBV28
J: TRBJ2-5
size: few
D: TRBD2
DNA: TGTGCCAGCAGTCCTAGCGGGAGGGTGGAGACCCAGTACTTC
CDR3: CASSPSGRVETQYF

V: TRBV12-3/TRBV12-4
J: TRBJ1-1
size: .
D: .
DNA: TGTGCCAGCAGTTCTCCCCGGGCAGAACCGAGGTCGGCTGAAGCTTTCTTT
CDR3: CASSSPRAEPRSAEAFF

V: TRBV7-2
J: TRBJ2-1
size: once
D: .
DNA: TGTGCCAGCAGCTTAGACGGGCAGGCCTCCTACAATGAGCAGTTCTTC
CDR3: CASSLDGQASYNEQFF

V: TRBV7-2
J: TRBJ1-2
size: .
D: .
DNA: TGTGCCAGCAGCTCCGCTCGGACCCACTATGGCTACACCTTC
CDR3: CASSSARTHYGYTF

V: TRBV6-2/TRBV6-3
J: TRBJ1-4
size: .
D: .
DNA: TGTGCCAGCAGTGTACAGGGTCTTAATGAAAAACTGTTTTTT
CDR3: CASSVQGLNEKLFF

V: TRBV6-6
J: TRBJ1-1
size: few
D: .
DNA: TGTGCCAGCAGTTACTACAGTCACGGGGGCGGCACTGAAGCTTTCTTT
CDR3: CASSYYSHGGGTEAFF

V: TRBV4-1
J: TRBJ2-3
size: few
D: TRBD1
DNA: TGCGCCAGCAGCCCTAGTCCCGGGACAGGGAGCGCAGATACGCAGTATTTT
CDR3: CASSPSPGTGSADTQYF

V: TRBV2
J: TRBJ2-7
size: .
D: .
DNA: TGTGCCAGCAGTCCCTTCGCAGGGAACTACGAGCAGTACTTC
CDR3: CASSPFAGNYEQYF

V: TRBV10-3
J: TRBJ2-2
size: once
D: .
DNA: TGTGCCGGCAGACTTACCTTCAACACCGGGGAGCTGTTTTTT
CDR3: CAGRLTFNTGELFF

V: TRBV6-1
J: TRBJ2-7
size: .
D: .
DNA: TGTGCCAACAGTTCACCGACAACCTACGAGCAGTACTTC
CDR3: CANSSPTTYEQYF

V: TRBV20-1
J: TRBJ2-1
size: .
D: TRBD2
DNA: TGCAGTGCTAGAGAATGGGGCGGGAGAGGGTCCTACAATGAGCAGTTCTTC
CDR3: CSAREWGGRGSYNEQFF

V: TRBV4-3
J: TRBJ2-1
size: few
D: TRBD2
DNA: TGCGCCAGCAGCCAAGCGTGGACTAGCGGATACAATGAGCAGTTCTTC
CDR3: CASSQAWTSGYNEQFF

V: TRBV15
J: TRBJ2-1
size: .
D: .
DNA: TGTGCCACCAGCAGAGATTGGAGGGAACCCTACAATGAGCAGTTCTTC
CDR3: CATSRDWREPYNEQFF

V: TRBV5-5
J: TRBJ2-1
size: few
D: .
DNA: TGTGCCAGCAGCTTAAGTTATAGTTATGAGCAGTTCTTC
CDR3: CASSLSYSYEQFF

V: TRBV27
J: TRBJ1-2
size: .
D: .
DNA: TGTGCCAGCAGACAGGGTTTGGGTGGCTACACCTTC
CDR3: CASRQGLGGYTF

V: TRBV27
J: TRBJ1-1
size: many
D: .
DNA: TGTGCCAGCAGTTTCTCGACGGGGTCCGCTTTCTTT
CDR3: CASSFSTGSAFF

V: TRBV4-1
J: TRBJ2-1
size: .
D: .
DNA: TGCGCCAGCAGCCATCTTAGCGACTCCTACAATGAGCAGTTCTTC
CDR3: CASSHLSDSYNEQFF

V: TRBV6-2/TRBV6-3
J: TRBJ2-1
size: .
D: .
DNA: TGTACCAGCAGAAGCTCATCTTCAGGGCAGTTCTTC
CDR3: CTSRSSSSGQFF

V: TRBV27
J: TRBJ2-5
size: many
D: .
DNA: TGTGCCAGCAGTACCTCGGGAGCAGAGACCCAGTACTTC
CDR3: CASSTSGAETQYF

V: TRBV20-1
J: TRBJ1-5
size: .
D: .
DNA: TGCAGTGCGACAGGAGGGGGGATTAGCAATCAGCCCCAGCATTTT
CDR3: CSATGGGISNQPQHF

V: TRBV6-1
J: TRBJ1-1
size: .
D: TRBD1
DNA: TGTGCCAGCAGTTGGACAGGGGGTATCACTGAAGCTTTCTTT
CDR3: CASSWTGGITEAFF

V: TRBV6-1
J: TRBJ1-1
size: many
D: .
DNA: TGTGCCAGCAGATTCGACAGAGAAGCTTTCTTT
CDR3: CASRFDREAFF

V: TRBV28
J: TRBJ2-5
size: .
D: TRBD2
DNA: TGTGCCAGCAGAAAACCAGCGGGGGGTGAAGAGACCCAGTACTTC
CDR3: CASRKPAGGEETQYF

V: TRBV6-1
J: TRBJ2-3
size: .
D: TRBD2
DNA: TGTGCCAGCGTATCCGGGACTAGCGGGAGAAATACGCAGTATTTT
CDR3: CASVSGTSGRNTQYF

V: TRBV2
J: TRBJ2-2
size: few
D: .
DNA: TGTGCCAGCAGTGGGGGGGTAATGAACACCGGGGAGCTGTTTTTT
CDR3: CASSGGVMNTGELFF

V: TRBV27
J: TRBJ2-5
size: few
D: .
DNA: TGTGCCAGCAGTCCCCGAAAGGGGGAGACCCAGTACTTC
CDR3: CASSPRKGETQYF

V: TRBV6-1
J: TRBJ2-1
size: .
D: .
DNA: TGTGCCAGCGGGAGTAATTGGAATGAGCAGTTCTTC
CDR3: CASGSNWNEQFF

V: TRBV4-1
J: TRBJ1-2
size: .
D: .
DNA: TGCGCCAGCAGCCAAGATGGGGACAACTATGGCTACACCTTC
CDR3: CASSQDGDNYGYTF

V: TRBV3-1
J: TRBJ2-3
size: .
D: TRBD2
DNA: TGTGCCAGCAGCCAAACTGGGCGGGAGGCGACAGATACGCAGTATTTT
CDR3: CASSQTGREATDTQYF

V: TRBV6-2/TRBV6-3
J: TRBJ2-1
size: few
D: .
DNA: TGTGCCAGCAGTTACCGTACTAGGGATGAGCAGTTCTTC
CDR3: CASSYRTRDEQFF

V: TRBV7-3
J: TRBJ2-3
size: .
D: .
DNA: TGTGCCAGCAGCACCTTCTTGGGGGAAACAGATACGCAGTATTTT
CDR3: CASSTFLGETDTQYF

V: TRBV20-1
J: TRBJ1-1
size: .
D: .
DNA: TGCAGTGCTGTAGAGGGGGGAGTCGCTGAAGCTTTCTTT
CDR3: CSAVEGGVAEAFF

V: TRBV27
J: TRBJ1-1
size: few
D: TRBD1
DNA: TGTGCCAGCAGTCCACAGGGGGCTGGGACTGAAGCTTTCTTT
CDR3: CASSPQGAGTEAFF

V: TRBV27
J: TRBJ1-2
size: few
D: .
DNA: TGTGCCAGCGGTAATAACTATGGCTACACCTTC
CDR3: CASGNNYGYTF

V: TRBV7-9
J: TRBJ2-7
size: .
D: .
DNA: TGTGCCAGCAGCGGAGGACTGATGGGGTCCTACGAGCAGTACTTC
CDR3: CASSGGLMGSYEQYF